This T cell receptor beta chain was recovered during a study of cytomegalovirus exposure and HLA in healthy donors. Study-wide points: Subsequent analysis revealed that first-cohort TCR clusters tended to co-occur in the 100 to 150 validation repertoires.

This clone was recorded only once. Antigen: not known. V lost 0 bases and J lost 0, with 15 bases in between. CDR3 length equals 17 residues. CDR1 is ENHRY, CDR2 SYGVKD, per germline. Assay used: immunoSEQ multiplex PCR; TCRdb lists only in-frame clones, some missing. The sample comprises 230,000 or so clones, around 90% of which are singletons, and around 3% rests with the top ten. This chain uses TRBV10-3 with TRBJ2-7; tentative D call: TRBD2 (5 bases). The source material was PBMCs. This clonotype originated in a woman under 30 in good health and CMV-seronegative. The CDR3 DNA reads as TGTGCCATCAGTGAGTCACACACTAGTCTGAGCTCCTACGAGCAGTACTTC. Protein product: CAISESHTSLSSYEQYF.